This T cell receptor (beta chain) was sequenced for a study of blood T cell repertoires in COVID-19. Cohort 3 recovery required two negative PCRs, clearance, or symptom resolution. TCRdb's table, derived via immunoSEQ multiplex PCR, lists solely in-frame clones and lacks some. The sample lists about 200,000 clones, almost 85% occurring once. Per the germline V gene, CDR1 is KGHSH and CDR2 is LQKENI. The CDR3 has 14 residues. With 2 bases removed from V and 3 bases from J, the gap between germline ends came to 10 bases. The chain couples TRBV18 to TRBJ1-1; no firm D call. This TCR was recovered from a man in his forties who had recovered from COVID-19. Sample: PBMCs or T cells enriched from blood (not recorded which). The CDR3 DNA reads as TGTGCCAGCTCACCAGTCTTGGCAGACACTGAAGCTTTCTTT. This gives the protein CASSPVLADTEAFF. Full variable domain (remainder filled in from reference TRBV18 and TRBJ1-1): NAGVMQNPRHLVRRRGQEARLRCSPMKGHSHVYWYRQLPEEGLKFMVYLQKENIIDESGMPKERFSAEFPKEGPSILRIQQVVRGDSAAYFCASSPVLADTEAFFGQGTRLTVV.